A selection of T cell receptor beta chains follows, all from one sample in a study of cytomegalovirus exposure and HLA in healthy donors. Repertoires were generated with immunoSEQ multiplex PCR, while TCRdb's copy carries only in-frame clones and drops some. The table has some 130,000 clones, more than 60% seen once; the top ten hold more than 8%. The source material was PBMCs. These receptor sequences come from a man aged 35-49 years in good health and CMV-seropositive. The CDR3 runs from the conserved cysteine through the conserved F or W. D genes are given only for firm matches. For some rows the clone size is stated as once, few or many, or as a class when expanded; others skip it.

d_gene	j_gene	v_gene	abundance	CDR3nt	CDR3aa
TRBD2	TRBJ2-1	TRBV9	.	TGTGCCAGCAGCGTAGCGGGCCGACTAGCGGGTCTCTCCTACAATGAGCAGTTCTTC	CASSVAGRLAGLSYNEQFF
.	TRBJ2-1	TRBV30	.	TGTGCCTGGAGTGTACGGGGAGGCAATGAGCAGTTCTTC	CAWSVRGGNEQFF
.	TRBJ1-1	TRBV4-2	.	TGTGCCAGCAGGAGGGACACCGAAGCTTTCTTT	CASRRDTEAFF
TRBD2	TRBJ2-7	TRBV7-9	few	TGTGCCAGCAGCCCAGCACTAGCGGGAGGCGAGCAGTACTTC	CASSPALAGGEQYF
.	TRBJ1-4	TRBV15	.	TGTGCCACCAGCAGAGATTTCCTTGCGGGGGACTGGAATGAAAAACTGTTTTTT	CATSRDFLAGDWNEKLFF
TRBD1	TRBJ1-4	TRBV19	.	TGTGCCAGTAGTCCCTACCGGGACAGGGGTGAAAAACTGTTTTTT	CASSPYRDRGEKLFF
.	TRBJ1-2	TRBV5-4	once	TGTGCCAGCAGCTCACCTCTCGGCGGGGGCTATGGCTACACCTTC	CASSSPLGGGYGYTF
.	TRBJ2-5	TRBV2	.	TGTGCCAGCAGTGAACCCCCTGGTAGCGGTGAGACCCAGTACTTC	CASSEPPGSGETQYF
.	TRBJ1-2	TRBV29-1	few	TGCAGCGTTGAAGGCACAGGTTTTGGCGGCTACACCTTC	CSVEGTGFGGYTF
.	TRBJ2-7	TRBV28	.	TGTGCCAGCAGTCCTTCCTCAGGACTTACCTACGAGCAGTACTTC	CASSPSSGLTYEQYF
TRBD2	TRBJ2-2	TRBV18	.	TGTGCCAGCTCACCAAGGACTAGCGTCGGGGAGCTGTTTTTT	CASSPRTSVGELFF
TRBD1	TRBJ2-2	TRBV30	.	TGTGCCTGGGACAGGGGTAGGAACACCGGGGAGCTGTTTTTT	CAWDRGRNTGELFF
TRBD2	TRBJ2-7	TRBV4-1	.	TGCGCCAGCAGCCGAGAGACTAGCGGGGCAAACGAGCAGTACTTC	CASSRETSGANEQYF